This T cell receptor (beta chain) was observed in a study of monozygotic twins with cystic fibrosis (dated by TCRdb to the early 2020s). Context from the whole study: Barcoded libraries were made from 3 to 3.5 micrograms of fragmented DNA using roughly 14 PCR cycles. The study compared TCR beta repertoires within and between 16 monozygotic twin pairs with cystic fibrosis to assess genetic influence on V and J gene usage. Made up mostly of children and adolescents, the cohort included ten female and six male twin pairs ranging in age from roughly 2.0 to 40 years, with a median of roughly 9 years. On the day of blood sampling, twins were ranked among 850 to 1,300 cohort participants for weight-for-height and for FEVPerc (FEV1 disease centile). Data for three of the twin pairs had already been reported earlier in a different context. Study-wide findings and limitations: Simpson clonality was generally low (median about 0.0095), suggesting a naive-dominated repertoire, with higher clonality in the most severely affected patients. Only a small cohort was studied, and no association of shared CDR3 numbers with age, concordance or disease severity was found. Monozygotic CF twin pairs shared significantly more nucleotide-identical clonotypes within each pair than unrelated CF individuals shared with one another (P = 0.000026, Mann-Whitney). V gene usage was most similar to the co-twin in 13 of 16 pairs, and J usage was most similar to the co-twin in 8 of 16 pairs, which suggests genetic constraints.

The CDR3 numbers 13 residues from cysteine through phenylalanine. The DNA shown is the 39-base CDR3, in frame from base 1. CDR1 and CDR2 are drawn from the germline V gene: SNHLY, FYNNEI. V and J are trimmed by 8 bases and 2 bases, and the gene matches miss 4 bases of the junction. Following the manufacturer's instructions, TCR beta CDR3 regions were amplified by multiplex PCR with the immunoSEQ immune profiling system. Sequencing was performed on an Illumina NextSeq system. The published analysis was carried out like this. Sequence data were processed on the immunoSEQ Analyzer platform, and clonality was calculated as the square root of Simpson's index of productive rearrangements. V and J usage similarity was measured by Jensen-Shannon distance, and CDR3 generation probabilities were computed with OLGA. The researchers looked up shared CDR3 sequences in the immuneACCESS database (August 2020) and in VDJdb (December 2020). Sourced from immuneACCESS, this table was stored by TCRdb with only in-frame sequences that have V and J called. A share of the clones is absent; for the studies checked, an unresolved V gene accounts for under half, and the remainder has no known explanation. Clone size and V and J calls were adopted from that table, with D and trimming inferred from the DNA. This sample comprises around 25,000 clones, approximately 90% of them detected only once. The ten largest account for approximately 0.28% of the sample.

The sample holds a few counts of this clone. The clone's antigen remains unknown. Base qualities are missing; no much larger clone stands one base away. The twin pairs came from the European Cystic Fibrosis Twin and Sibling Study Cohort, a cohort that recruited patients from over 150 CF clinics across 14 European countries. Zygosity and CFTR genotype were verified in-house, with zygosity tested by multiplex PCR of nine short tandem repeat loci. Each twin gave a peripheral blood sample, and clinical parameters were documented on that same day of blood sampling. Phenol/chloroform extraction was used to isolate genomic DNA from peripheral blood cells, and the DNA was then kept in TE buffer at 4 degrees C.

Recombination joined TRBV2 with TRBJ2-7; 9 junctional bases match TRBD1. Sequenced input: blood. The sequence came from a girl aged 2 to 9 with cystic fibrosis. The DNA is as follows: TGTGCCAGCTTAGGGGACAGGGCCTACGAGCAGTACTTC. Its translation is CASLGDRAYEQYF.